This T cell receptor beta chain was captured by sequencing in a study of shared clonotypes between healthy human individuals. Study outcomes and limitations: Around 5% of naive CD4 clonotypes were common to four donors. Clonotype sharing among the donors was expected to vary with sequencing depth.

Only one count was recorded for this clone. Its specificity is unknown. Germline V lookup: CDR1 SGHTS, CDR2 YDEGEE. After removal of 4 bases from V and 8 bases from J, the junction contained 13 bases not matched to a gene. The CDR3 is made up of 15 amino acids. The donors were adults (healthy and HIV-negative) with no recent acute infections or vaccinations. The genomic DNA of each subset was split evenly across several immunoSEQ plates. Sequenced by immunoSEQ multiplex PCR; TCRdb stores in-frame clones only, minus some. The repertoire includes around 600,000 clones, roughly 97% of them detected once, and about 0.06% sits in the top ten.

This TCR was sampled from a woman aged 30 to 39 in good health. Sequenced sample: naive CD4+ T cells sorted from blood. The sample's subset: CD45RA+ positively selected. This chain connects TRBV5-8 to TRBJ1-1; 8 bases fit TRBD1. The CDR3 loop is CASSRQGSIFTEAFF. For the CDR3, the DNA is TGTGCCAGCAGCCGACAGGGGAGTATCTTTACCGAAGCTTTCTTT.